This T cell receptor (beta chain) was profiled in a study of CD8 T cells in Susac syndrome. Sequencing of TCR beta was performed on blood CD8+ T cells and on blood CD4+ T cells. Trimming cost V 0 bases and J 12 bases, with 11 bases left between them. The germline CDR1 and CDR2 sequences are MGHRA and YSYEKL. This CDR3 comprises 13 residues. Random hexamers served to reverse transcribe about 0.5 to 1 ug RNA. TCRdb re-called the immunoSEQ multiplex PCR reads with MiXCR, one entry per CDR3 protein. The repertoire has about 69,000 distinct CDR3 sequences, 85% to 95% of them found once; the top ten carry over 0.2%.

The sample taken for sequencing was CD8+ T cells from PBMCs. The receptor was isolated from a human donor in good health. The rearrangement joins TRBV4-1 to TRBJ1-4; no definite D call. The DNA of the CDR3 is TGCGCCAGCAGCCAAGAGAGCGGGTGGCAACTGTTTTTT. This translates into CASSQESGWQLFF.